The 8 T cell receptor beta chains reported below all come from one sample, sequenced in a study of CD4 T cells in relation to SARS-CoV-2 and coronaviruses. TCRdb's copy holds only in-frame clones and misses some; the assay was immunoSEQ multiplex PCR. The table has some 35,000 clones, roughly 90% seen once. Sequenced sample: memory CD4+ T cells from PBMCs. The receptor source for this set is an adult with COVID-19.

The J gene is TRBJ2-3, the V gene TRBV5-4; D remains unclear. CDR3 size: 15 residues. In germline, CDR1 is SGHNT, CDR2 YYREEE (reference sequence). V lost 0 bases, J lost 2 bases, and 10 bases lay in between. The CDR3 is CASSLDFTDTDTQYF. The CDR3 DNA reads as TGTGCCAGCAGCTTGGATTTTACGGACACAGATACGCAGTATTTT.

The chain carries TRBV18 and TRBJ2-2, with D unresolved. The length of the CDR3 is 15 residues. Looked up from germline, CDR1 is KGHSH and CDR2 is LQKENI. Between the trimmed V and J ends, which lost 0 bases and 1 base, there was a span of 6 bases. DNA for the CDR3: TGTGCCAGCTCACCACCCATTATGAACACCGGGGAGCTGTTTTTT. Translation: CASSPPIMNTGELFF. The whole variable domain, filled in from reference TRBV18 and TRBJ2-2, reads NAGVMQNPRHLVRRRGQEARLRCSPMKGHSHVYWYRQLPEEGLKFMVYLQKENIIDESGMPKERFSAEFPKEGPSILRIQQVVRGDSAAYFCASSPPIMNTGELFFGEGSRLTVL.

This chain links TRBV19 with TRBJ2-2; 8 positions match TRBD2. V lost 3 bases and J lost 1; bases outside the gene matches: 7. Germline V gene sequence: CDR1 LNHDA, CDR2 SQIVND (reference sequence). There are 17 residues in the CDR3. CDR3 sequence: CASSISGGGLNTGELFF. The CDR3 DNA reads TGTGCCAGTAGTATCTCCGGGGGGGGGCTGAACACCGGGGAGCTGTTTTTT.

The CDR3 here is CASSRDGALYNEQFF. The CDR3 region has the DNA TGTGCCAGCAGCCGGGACGGGGCGCTATACAATGAGCAGTTCTTC. The chain employs TRBV4-2 and TRBJ2-1; D is possibly TRBD1 or TRBD2 (5 bases each). The CDR3 has 15 amino acids. CDR1 is LGHNA and CDR2 is YNFKEQ in the germline V gene. V lost 4 bases and J 4 bases, leaving 14 bases between the germline ends.

The rearrangement links TRBV6-5 to TRBJ1-2, with 7 bases identical to TRBD1. The germline gives CDR1 MNHEY, CDR2 SVGAGI. The CDR3 consists of 14 residues. J was trimmed by 4 bases and V by 5 bases; bases with no gene match: 7. The chain's CDR3 is CASSRGDSSYGYTF. The CDR3 region has the DNA TGTGCCAGCAGTCGGGGGGACAGTAGCTATGGCTACACCTTC.

The CDR3 loop reads CASSLARTSGGYSYNEQFF. The DNA for the CDR3 is TGTGCCAGCAGCTTGGCGAGAACTAGCGGGGGCTATTCCTACAATGAGCAGTTCTTC. This sequence joins TRBV5-6 and TRBJ2-1; 11 nucleotides line up with TRBD2. The germline CDR1 and CDR2 sequences are SGHDT and YYEEEE. The trim removed 0 bases at V and 1 base at J, leaving 9 bases unmatched. CDR3 length: 19 residues.

The chain has TRBV28 and TRBJ2-4; 16 bases line up with TRBD2. In germline, CDR1 is MDHEN, CDR2 SYDVKM. The CDR3 runs to 20 residues. J lost 0 bases, V lost 3 bases, and 8 bases had no gene match. The CDR3: CASSLEWGLAGGGAKNIQYF. The CDR3 DNA is TGTGCCAGCAGTTTGGAATGGGGACTAGCGGGGGGGGGAGCCAAAAACATTCAGTACTTC.

The chain carries TRBV7-2 and TRBJ1-5; 10 bases are a match to TRBD1. This CDR3 has 17 amino acids. V lost 1 base and J lost 5; bases outside the gene matches: 8. Per the germline V gene, CDR1 is SGHTA and CDR2 is FQGNSA. CDR3 protein: CASSLVVTGGGYQPQHF. CDR3 DNA: TGTGCCAGCAGCTTAGTCGTGACAGGGGGCGGCTATCAGCCCCAGCATTTT.